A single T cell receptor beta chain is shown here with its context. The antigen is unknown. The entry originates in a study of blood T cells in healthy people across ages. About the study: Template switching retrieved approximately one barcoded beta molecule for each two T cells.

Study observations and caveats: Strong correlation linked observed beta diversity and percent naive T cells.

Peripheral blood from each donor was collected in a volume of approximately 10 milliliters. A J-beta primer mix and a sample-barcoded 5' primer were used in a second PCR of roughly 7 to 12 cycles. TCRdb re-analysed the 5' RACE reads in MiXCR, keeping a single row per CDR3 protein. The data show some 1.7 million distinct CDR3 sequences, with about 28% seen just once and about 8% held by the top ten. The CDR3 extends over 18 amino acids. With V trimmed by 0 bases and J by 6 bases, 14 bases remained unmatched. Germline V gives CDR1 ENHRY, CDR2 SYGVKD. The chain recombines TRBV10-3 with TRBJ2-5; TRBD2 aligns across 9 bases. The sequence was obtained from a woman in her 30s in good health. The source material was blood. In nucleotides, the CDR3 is TGTGCCATCAGTGAGTCGGGTAGCGGGAGTAGGTTCGGGAAGACCCAGTACTTC. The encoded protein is CAISESGSGSRFGKTQYF.